Listed below are T cell receptor beta chains from one sample, sequenced in a study of shared clonotypes between healthy human individuals. Assay used: immunoSEQ multiplex PCR; TCRdb lists only in-frame clones, some missing. This sample has roughly 700,000 clones; around 74% occur once, and the top ten carry under 2%. The sequencing input was memory CD4+ T cells sorted from blood. The source is a woman aged 30 to 39 in good health. Each CDR3 is given with its conserved first and last residue. A D gene is named only where the DNA matches it firmly. Only some rows state a clone size, as once, few, many or a class for expanded clones.

TRBJ2-1,-,TRBD2,TRBV28,CASSPQGLAGVNEQFF,TGTGCCAGCAGTCCCCAGGGTTTAGCGGGAGTTAATGAGCAGTTCTTC
TRBJ2-3,-,-,TRBV6-5,CASRLGVSRTDTQYF,TGTGCCAGCCGACTGGGCGTCTCTAGGACAGATACGCAGTATTTT
TRBJ2-7,-,TRBD2,TRBV27,CASSSLAGASYEQYF,TGTGCCAGCAGTTCCTTAGCGGGTGCCTCCTACGAGCAGTACTTC
TRBJ2-1,-,TRBD2,TRBV6-5,CASRPGTSGDNEQFF,TGTGCCAGCAGACCCGGGACTAGCGGGGACAATGAGCAGTTCTTC
TRBJ1-1,-,TRBD1,TRBV19,CASADRMNTEAFF,TGTGCCTCTGCGGACAGGATGAACACTGAAGCTTTCTTT
TRBJ1-2,-,-,TRBV13,CASTETAASYFDYGYTF,TGTGCCAGCACCGAGACAGCGGCCTCCTACTTCGACTATGGCTACACCTTC
TRBJ1-2,once,TRBD1,TRBV5-1,CASSKQGDVNYGYTF,TGCGCCAGCAGCAAACAGGGGGACGTTAACTATGGCTACACCTTC
TRBJ2-6,-,-,TRBV6-5,CASSSQGGGANVLTF,TGTGCCAGCAGTTCCCAGGGAGGCGGGGCCAACGTCCTGACTTTC
TRBJ1-2,few,TRBD1,TRBV18,CASSPTGQGAGPYGYTF,TGTGCCAGCTCACCAACAGGACAGGGGGCTGGCCCCTATGGCTACACCTTC
TRBJ2-5,-,-,TRBV5-1,CASSSTGGGETQYF,TGCGCCAGCAGCTCAACAGGGGGAGGGGAGACCCAGTACTTC
TRBJ2-7,-,-,TRBV7-9,CASQRGGDAYEQYF,TGTGCCAGCCAGCGAGGAGGGGACGCCTACGAGCAGTACTTC
TRBJ1-2,few,TRBD1,TRBV7-9,CASSLGTGVGYTF,TGTGCCAGCAGCCTCGGGACAGGGGTTGGCTACACCTTC
TRBJ2-3,few,-,TRBV6-1,CASSAGQSTDTQYF,TGTGCCAGCAGTGCAGGACAGAGCACAGATACGCAGTATTTT
TRBJ2-3,-,TRBD2,TRBV2,CASRKLTSGTDTQYF,TGTGCCAGCAGGAAATTGACTAGCGGCACAGATACGCAGTATTTT
TRBJ1-1,few,-,TRBV19,CASSMANTEAFF,TGTGCCAGTAGTATGGCAAACACTGAAGCTTTCTTT
TRBJ2-1,few,TRBD2,TRBV5-1,CASSLLAGDVGEQFF,TGCGCCAGCAGCCTACTAGCGGGAGACGTGGGTGAGCAGTTCTTC
TRBJ1-1,once,-,TRBV5-1,CASRYDWNTEAFF,TGCGCCAGCAGGTACGACTGGAACACTGAAGCTTTCTTT
TRBJ2-7,-,TRBD1,TRBV6-5,CASRYSGQGIYEQYF,TGTGCCAGCAGGTACTCGGGACAGGGGATCTACGAGCAGTACTTC
TRBJ2-7,-,TRBD2,TRBV18,CASSPGLDYEQYF,TGTGCCAGCTCACCAGGACTAGACTACGAGCAGTACTTC
TRBJ2-5,few,-,TRBV11-2,CASSSRHDGSQETQYF,TGTGCCAGCAGCTCTCGACACGATGGGTCCCAAGAGACCCAGTACTTC
TRBJ1-3,-,-,TRBV5-1,CASSLEQLADTIYF,TGCGCCAGCAGCTTGGAACAATTGGCGGACACCATATATTTT
TRBJ2-3,-,TRBD1,TRBV5-4,CASSHPQGQDRGDTQYF,TGTGCCAGCAGCCACCCACAGGGACAGGACAGGGGGGATACGCAGTATTTT